This T cell receptor (beta chain) was documented in a study of T cell repertoires in cytomegalovirus infection (dated by TCRdb to about 2019). Context from the whole study: Peptide stimulations targeted recently identified HLA-C-restricted CMV epitopes, whose presentation resists viral immunomodulation, together with well-studied HLA-B-restricted epitopes. The HLA type of each donor mattered for the analysis, because public TCR beta signatures pointed to carriage of CMV infection along with the matching HLA type.

Sequencer: Illumina HiSeq 1500. TCRdb ran its own pipeline on the public reads, namely fastp trimming at Q25 and MiXCR clone calling, and kept in-frame beta chains. Entries are consolidated by CDR3 protein sequence, retaining the most common genes and DNA. The sample contains over 40,000 distinct CDR3 sequences, roughly 18% of them found a single time. The ten largest clones take up 50% to 65% of the sample. V is trimmed back by 1 base and J by 4 bases, and the junction contains 3 bases that no gene match accounts for. Via the germline V gene, CDR1 is SGHVS and CDR2 FQNEAQ. The CDR3 has 15 amino acids, counting the end cysteine and phenylalanine. Left in the record is the CDR3 DNA by itself, 45 bases read in frame from the first base. What the work shows at the level of the full study, not this receptor alone: In the ex vivo response, HLA-C-restricted CMV-specific TCR beta clonotypes were dominant, and in two of eight donors the single most frequent clonotype came from this HLA-C-restricted group. In both this cohort and an independent roughly 330-donor cohort, the cumulative frequency of public TCR beta family members distinguished carriers of CMV infection plus the relevant HLA type.

This clonotype was seen repeatedly, ten times or more. Its antigen remains unidentified. Nothing much larger sits one base from this clone, and base qualities are not available. Per the publication, the treatment or condition label means: in vitro stimulation with specific CMV peptide epitopes to enrich CMV-specific T cells. The rearranged segments are TRBV7-8 and TRBJ2-7, with 11 bases in between that match TRBD2. Specimen: CD8+ T cells from cultured PBMCs, collected from culture after CMV antigen stimulation. This sequence originates from a human donor in good health (CMV status not recorded). Some clones in this sample may be carry-over from other donors' samples. The CDR3 region has the sequence CASSLGASGGYEQYF. The bases are TGTGCCAGCAGCTTAGGTGCTAGCGGGGGGTACGAGCAGTACTTC.